This passage covers 24 T cell receptor beta chains from one sample sequenced in a study of blood T cell repertoires in COVID-19. Here immunoSEQ multiplex PCR was the method, and the copy in TCRdb shows in-frame clones only, minus some. The repertoire has approximately 270,000 clones, just under 90% of them found once; the top ten carry about 4%. Specimen: PBMCs or T cells enriched from blood (not recorded which). Receptors were obtained from a woman under 40 with acute COVID-19.

The rearrangement joins TRBV3-1 (or the pseudogene TRBV3-2) to TRBJ2-6, with 12 bases fitting TRBD2. The CDR3 loop spans 18 amino acids. Germline V gene data show CDR1 as LGHDT and CDR2 as YNNKEL (reference sequence). V lost 2 bases, J lost 4 bases, and 6 bases stayed unmatched. The CDR3 sequence is CASSQTLAGGPGANVLTF. Written as DNA, the CDR3 is TGTGCCAGCAGCCAAACCCTAGCGGGAGGGCCCGGGGCCAACGTCCTGACTTTC.

Details on this clone: The junction does not match germline at one end; this may be a read error. The chain employs TRBV23-1 and TRBJ2-7; 10 nucleotides line up with TRBD1. TRBV23-1 has ORF status, its function being uncertain. The CDR3 loop spans 17 amino acids. Here the CDR3 DNA reads TGCGCCAGCATTCAAGTGACCGGGACAGGGGACCAATACGAGCAGTACTTC. This translates into CASIQVTGTGDQYEQYF.

A few counts support this clone. The chain recombines TRBV9 with TRBJ2-2; TRBD1 might be the D (7 bases). Per the germline V gene, CDR1 is SGDLS and CDR2 is YYNGEE. This CDR3 has 17 amino acids. V dropped 3 bases and J dropped 13 bases, with 28 bases sitting between them. Here the CDR3 reads CASSATQGSAGNSRLFF. The CDR3 coding sequence is TGTGCCAGCAGCGCGACACAGGGGTCCGCGGGGAATTCTCGGCTGTTTTTT.

The CDR3 bases are TGTGCCAGCAGTGAACCAGGGTTGCCTGAAGCTTTCTTT. Translating it yields CASSEPGLPEAFF. This chain uses TRBV2 with TRBJ1-1; tentatively, D is TRBD1 (5 bases). This CDR3 has 13 amino acids. V lost 2 bases, J lost 6 bases, and 10 bases lay in between. Germline assignment: CDR1 SNHLY and CDR2 FYNNEI.

The CDR3 DNA reads TGTGCCAGCAGTTTATCACCTCAGCGGGAGATCTACAATGAGCAGTTCTTC. As protein: CASSLSPQREIYNEQFF. The rearrangement uses TRBV27 and TRBJ2-1; 8 positions agree with TRBD2. Losses at the gene ends were 0 bases for V and 3 bases for J; bases not matched to a gene: 7. Germline CDR1 is MNHEY and CDR2 is SMNVEV (reference sequence). The CDR3 consists of 17 residues.

The chain joins TRBV19 to TRBJ1-2; no reliable D call. The CDR3 length is 13 residues. Germline V CDR1 and CDR2: LNHDA, SQIVND (reference sequence). The V end was cut by 9 bases, the J end by 8 bases, with 19 bases between. The CDR3 DNA is TGTGCCAGCGGCGACCGAACTATTGAAGGCTACACCTTC. As protein: CASGDRTIEGYTF.

The chain is built from TRBV3-1 (or the pseudogene TRBV3-2) and TRBJ1-2; perhaps TRBD1 as D (5 bases). In germline, CDR1 is LGHDT, CDR2 YNNKEL (reference sequence). Trimming cost V 1 base and J 8 bases, with 11 bases left between them. The CDR3 has 13 residues. For the CDR3, the DNA is TGTGCCAGCAGCCAAGCCCCGGGGGGGGGCTACACCTTC. Translating gives CASSQAPGGGYTF.

The J gene is TRBJ1-6, the V gene TRBV10-3, with D tentatively TRBD1 (5 bases). The V gene's germline CDR1 is ENHRY and CDR2 SYGVKD. CDR3 length equals 13 residues. V lost 2 bases and J lost 9, with 8 bases in between. The CDR3 reads CAISEGGGSPLHF. Here the CDR3 DNA reads TGTGCCATCAGTGAGGGCGGGGGTTCACCCCTCCACTTT.

The chain joins TRBV18 to TRBJ2-3; D is perhaps TRBD2 (5 bases). This CDR3 comprises 15 residues. Germline V gives CDR1 KGHSH, CDR2 LQKENI. V dropped 2 bases and J dropped 1 base, with 10 bases sitting between them. In DNA form, the CDR3 reads TGTGCCAGCTCACCAGAGGGCCGGGGCACAGATACGCAGTATTTT. It is translated as CASSPEGRGTDTQYF. Supplemented by reference TRBV18 and TRBJ2-3, the full variable domain reads NAGVMQNPRHLVRRRGQEARLRCSPMKGHSHVYWYRQLPEEGLKFMVYLQKENIIDESGMPKERFSAEFPKEGPSILRIQQVVRGDSAAYFCASSPEGRGTDTQYFGPGTRLTVL.

Points on this clone: A junction boundary mismatches the germline segment, possibly from a read error. The chain joins TRBV7-7 to TRBJ2-3, with D possibly matching TRBD2 (6 bases). Germline V gene sequence: CDR1 SSHAT, CDR2 FNYEAQ (reference sequence). The CDR3 has 15 residues. CDR3: CASSLEAGRFNTQYF. The CDR3 DNA is TGTGCTAGCAGCTTAGAGGCGGGACGCTTTAATACGCAGTATTTT.

The rearrangement joins TRBV5-4 to TRBJ2-2, with D perhaps matching TRBD2 (5 bases). The CDR3 contains 17 residues. V lost 5 bases to trimming and J lost 0 bases, with 17 bases between them. Germline loops: CDR1 SGHNT, CDR2 YYREEE (reference sequence). The CDR3 DNA is TGTGCCAGCAGGCTAGCTCTGGACGGATCGAACACCGGGGAGCTGTTTTTT. It is translated as CASRLALDGSNTGELFF.

The chain couples TRBV29-1 to TRBJ2-7; 11 nucleotides align to TRBD2. Germline V lookup: CDR1 SQVTM, CDR2 ANQGSEA. The CDR3 has 14 residues. After removal of 7 bases from V and 3 bases from J, the junction contained 8 bases not matched to a gene. CDR3 nucleotides: TGCAGCGACATCCGGACTAGCGGGTTCTACGAGCAGTACTTC. Encoded protein: CSDIRTSGFYEQYF.

This chain uses TRBV5-4 with TRBJ1-2; no clear D gene. Germline CDR1 reads SGHNT; CDR2 reads YYREEE (reference sequence). The CDR3 sequence is 14 residues long. The ends were cut back, 0 bases at V and 1 base at J, with 7 bases in the middle. CDR3 residues: CASSLGGSNYGYTF. The CDR3, as DNA: TGTGCCAGCAGCTTGGGAGGGAGTAACTATGGCTACACCTTC.

This clone was observed a handful of times. This rearrangement joins TRBV20-1 to TRBJ1-1, with D possibly matching TRBD1 (6 bases). The V gene lost 4 bases and the J gene lost 6 bases, with 9 bases spanning the gap. CDR3 length: 11 residues. Germline CDR1 is DFQATT and CDR2 is SNEGSKA (reference sequence). CDR3 protein: CSATRQAEAFF. CDR3 sequence (DNA): TGCAGTGCTACACGACAGGCTGAAGCTTTCTTT.

The V call is TRBV11-2, the J call TRBJ2-7; D is uncertain. The ends were cut back, 5 bases at V and 7 bases at J, with 9 bases in the middle. The CDR3 covers 11 residues. Germline V gives CDR1 SGHAT, CDR2 FQNNGV. The CDR3 DNA sequence: TGTGCCAGCAGCCAGTACAAAGAGCAGTACTTC. Residues: CASSQYKEQYF. The variable domain in full, completed from reference TRBV11-2 and TRBJ2-7, reads EAGVAQSPRYKIIEKRQSVAFWCNPISGHATLYWYQQILGQGPKLLIQFQNNGVVDDSQLPKDRFSAERLKGVDSTLKIQPAKLEDSAVYLCASSQYKEQYFGPGTRLTVT.

The chain is built from TRBV2 and TRBJ1-5; 7 nucleotides line up with TRBD1. This CDR3 region has 13 residues. Germline CDR1 SNHLY, CDR2 FYNNEI. With 6 bases clipped from V and 2 bases from J, the junction kept 1 base outside the gene matches. Written as DNA, the CDR3 is TGTGCCAGCAGGGGGACAGGCAATCAGCCCCAGCATTTT. This sequence encodes CASRGTGNQPQHF.

This clone occurred once. The V and J genes are TRBV4-1 and TRBJ2-7, with 7 bases that match TRBD1. Germline values: CDR1 MGHRA, CDR2 YSYEKL. J gave up 2 bases and V 1 base, and 8 bases lay outside the gene matches. The CDR3 runs 16 residues. The CDR3 DNA reads TGCGCCAGCAGCCAAGTACGTGGGACAGAGACCTACGAGCAGTACTTC. It translates to CASSQVRGTETYEQYF.

This clone was counted a single time. The V and J genes are TRBV7-9 and TRBJ1-1; D call uncertain. Looked up from germline, CDR1 is SEHNR and CDR2 is FQNEAQ (reference sequence). CDR3 length: 11 amino acids. Trimming removed 5 bases from V and 7 bases from J, with 8 bases in between. The CDR3 DNA follows: TGTGCCAGCAGCCCGGAGGTTGAAGCTTTCTTT. It specifies CASSPEVEAFF.

The rearrangement joins TRBV27 to TRBJ1-1; possible D gene TRBD1, 6 bases. Trimming shortened V by 4 bases and J by 0 bases, and 12 bases separated the two germline ends. The length of the CDR3 is 15 residues. CDR1 MNHEY and CDR2 SMNVEV come from the germline V gene (reference sequence). The CDR3 DNA is TGTGCCAGCAGTTCAGGGGCCTTAATGAACACTGAAGCTTTCTTT. Its translation is CASSSGALMNTEAFF.

In DNA, the CDR3 is TGTGCCAGCAGTGAAGTGGCGGGAGGGGTTGACAGTGAGCAGTTCTTC. It translates to CASSEVAGGVDSEQFF. The genes are TRBV25-1 and TRBJ2-1; 9 nucleotides line up with TRBD2. The CDR3 extends over 16 amino acids. The V and J ends lost 2 bases and 9 bases, in that order; junction bases with no gene match: 11. Germline V CDR1 and CDR2: MGHDK, SYGVNS.

The chain is built from TRBV5-1 and TRBJ1-1; D not certain. Germline V CDR1 and CDR2: SGHRS, YFSETQ. V was trimmed by 1 base and J by 3 bases, leaving 10 bases between them. The length of the CDR3 is 14 residues. The CDR3 sequence: CASSLFTTDTEAFF. The CDR3 region has the DNA TGCGCCAGCAGCTTGTTTACGACTGACACTGAAGCTTTCTTT.

This chain connects TRBV2 to TRBJ1-5; no firm D call. The germline V and J ends were trimmed by 4 bases and 1 base, with 8 bases remaining between them. This CDR3 is built from 14 residues. CDR1 and CDR2 (germline): SNHLY, FYNNEI. CDR3 sequence reads: CASSGWQSNQPQHF. For the CDR3, the DNA is TGTGCCAGCAGTGGGTGGCAGAGCAATCAGCCCCAGCATTTT.

The rearrangement joins TRBV2 to TRBJ2-4; 13 bases agree with TRBD2. V shed 6 bases and J 4 bases; nucleotides not matched to a gene: 6. The CDR3 is 16 amino acids. CDR1 and CDR2 (germline): SNHLY, FYNNEI. CDR3 sequence (DNA): TGTGCCAGCAGAGGCGGACTAGCGGGAGAGAAAAACATTCAGTACTTC. As protein: CASRGGLAGEKNIQYF.

CDR3 loop: CASSEDGAGEGTGELFF. In DNA form, the CDR3 reads TGTGCCAGCAGCGAAGACGGGGCGGGAGAAGGTACCGGGGAGCTGTTTTTT. The chain recombines TRBV7-2 with TRBJ2-2, with 7 bases fitting TRBD2. The V and J ends lost 5 bases and 5 bases, in that order; junction bases with no gene match: 14. From germline, CDR1 is SGHTA and CDR2 FQGNSA. This CDR3 comprises 17 residues.